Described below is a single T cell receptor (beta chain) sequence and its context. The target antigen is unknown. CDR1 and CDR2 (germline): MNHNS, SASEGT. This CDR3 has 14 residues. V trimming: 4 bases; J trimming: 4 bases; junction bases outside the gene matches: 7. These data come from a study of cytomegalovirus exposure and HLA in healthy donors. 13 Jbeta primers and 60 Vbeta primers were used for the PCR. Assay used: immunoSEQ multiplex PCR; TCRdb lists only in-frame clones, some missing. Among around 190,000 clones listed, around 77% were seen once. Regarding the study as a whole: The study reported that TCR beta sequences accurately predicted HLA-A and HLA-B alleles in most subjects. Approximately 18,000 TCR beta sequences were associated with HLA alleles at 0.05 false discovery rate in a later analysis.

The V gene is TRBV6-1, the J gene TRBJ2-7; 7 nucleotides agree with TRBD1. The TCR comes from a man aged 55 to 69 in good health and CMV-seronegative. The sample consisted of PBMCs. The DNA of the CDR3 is TGTGCCAGCAGTGTGGCGAGACAGGGTTACGAGCAGTACTTC. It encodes CASSVARQGYEQYF.